One sample yielded the 32 T cell receptor beta chains listed below, sequenced in a study of blood T cell repertoires in COVID-19. The table came from immunoSEQ multiplex PCR; TCRdb's copy has only in-frame clones and leaves some out. Among under 150,000 clones listed, less than 90% were seen once. The sample comprised PBMCs or T cells enriched from blood (not recorded which). Receptors were obtained from a man aged 35 to 55 with acute COVID-19.

J is TRBJ2-5 and V is TRBV12-3 or TRBV12-4; 8 bases map to TRBD1. The CDR3 is 13 amino acids. V was clipped by 6 bases and J by 3 bases; unmatched bases: 3. CDR3 DNA sequence: TGTGCCAGCAGCAGGGGGCGGGAAGAGACCCAGTACTTC. This sequence encodes CASSRGREETQYF.

The chain carries TRBV5-4 and TRBJ2-7; 8 bases fit TRBD1. The CDR3 has 15 amino acids. In germline, CDR1 is SGHNT, CDR2 YYREEE (reference sequence). The ends lost 0 bases at V and 3 bases at J; junction bases unmatched: 5. The CDR3 DNA reads as TGTGCCAGCAGCTTGGGAAGGGGACAGGACTACGAGCAGTACTTC. Translating gives CASSLGRGQDYEQYF.

The CDR3 loop reads CASSQAQMRAFF. The CDR3 DNA follows: TGTGCCAGCAGCCAAGCCCAGATGCGGGCTTTCTTT. The rearrangement joins TRBV3-1 (or the pseudogene TRBV3-2) to TRBJ1-1; D is undetermined. V lost 1 base and J 11 bases, leaving 11 bases between the germline ends. Looked up from germline, CDR1 is LGHDT and CDR2 is YNNKEL (reference sequence). The CDR3 length is 12 residues.

V is TRBV7-9 and J is TRBJ1-2; D uncertain. V was clipped by 1 base and J by 5 bases, with 11 bases between them. This CDR3 has 14 amino acids. Germline-derived CDR1 and CDR2 are SEHNR and FQNEAQ (reference sequence). CDR3 bases: TGTGCCAGCAGCTTAGATTTACCGGGTTATGGCTACACCTTC. Translated, it gives CASSLDLPGYGYTF. The entire variable domain, with the rest obtained from reference TRBV7-9 and TRBJ1-2, is as follows: DTGVSQNPRHKITKRGQNVTFRCDPISEHNRLYWYRQTLGQGPEFLTYFQNEAQLEKSRLLSDRFSAERPKGSFSTLEIQRTEQGDSAMYLCASSLDLPGYGYTFGSGTRLTVV.

The J gene is TRBJ2-1, the V gene TRBV9; a weak D match, TRBD1 (6 bases). The V gene's germline CDR1 is SGDLS and CDR2 YYNGEE. Trimming took 4 bases from V and 4 from J, leaving 18 bases between them. CDR3 size: 16 residues. CDR3 DNA sequence: TGTGCCAGCAGCCTTCGGACAGTTGACCTATACAATGAGCAGTTCTTC. Protein: CASSLRTVDLYNEQFF.

This chain connects TRBV7-2 to TRBJ2-7; 7 bases fit TRBD2. Germline V CDR1 and CDR2: SGHTA, FQGNSA. V lost 5 bases to trimming and J lost 5 bases; unmatched junction nucleotides: 6. The CDR3 has 13 residues. The CDR3 bases are TGTGCCAGCAGCCCAAGCGGGGCCGACGAGCAGTACTTC. Its protein product is CASSPSGADEQYF.

The chain has TRBV10-1 and TRBJ2-7; 10 positions agree with TRBD2. The junction had 3 bases not matched to a gene; V was cut back by 5 bases and J by 2 bases. The germline gives CDR1 WNHNN, CDR2 SYGVQD (reference sequence). This CDR3 spans 14 amino acids. The CDR3 loop reads CASSPGTSAYEQYF. The CDR3 DNA is TGCGCCAGCAGTCCCGGGACTAGCGCCTACGAGCAGTACTTC.

This rearrangement joins TRBV7-9 to TRBJ1-6; the D is unclear. The V gene lost 7 bases and the J gene lost 3 bases, with 13 bases spanning the gap. The CDR3 has 15 residues. Germline-derived CDR1 and CDR2 are SEHNR and FQNEAQ (reference sequence). The CDR3 sequence is CASTLTGDYNSPLHF. CDR3 sequence (DNA): TGTGCCAGCACCCTGACCGGGGACTATAATTCACCCCTCCACTTT.

This sequence joins TRBV29-1 and TRBJ1-1, with TRBD1 matching over 10 bases. The ends lost 7 bases at V and 1 base at J; junction bases unmatched: 9. The CDR3 sequence is 15 residues long. The germline CDR1 and CDR2 sequences are SQVTM and ANQGSEA. For the CDR3, the DNA is TGCAGCGGAAAGGAACGGGACAGGGGGAACACTGAAGCTTTCTTT. It yields the protein CSGKERDRGNTEAFF.

The V and J genes are TRBV30 and TRBJ2-1; TRBD2 agrees at 16 bases. This CDR3 has 14 residues. The germline CDR1 and CDR2 sequences are GTSNPN and SVGIG (reference sequence). CDR3 nucleotide sequence: TGTATGGTGGGGGGACTAGCGGGAGGGAATGAGCAGTTCTTC. This codes for CMVGGLAGGNEQFF.

The chain uses TRBV5-6 and TRBJ1-1; D may be TRBD1 (6 bases). V was cut by 2 bases and J by 1 base, with 12 bases left in between. CDR3 size: 15 residues. CDR1 is SGHDT and CDR2 is YYEEEE in the germline V gene. The CDR3 DNA sequence: TGTGCCAGCAGCTTATATGCGACAGGGAACACTGAAGCTTTCTTT. Its translation: CASSLYATGNTEAFF.

V gene TRBV9 combines with J gene TRBJ1-1, with D perhaps matching TRBD1 (5 bases). V was clipped by 0 bases and J by 1 base, with 10 bases between them. CDR1 and CDR2 (germline): SGDLS, YYNGEE. This CDR3 is built from 15 residues. The CDR3, as DNA: TGTGCCAGCAGCGTAGGACCAGGGTCGAACACTGAAGCTTTCTTT. Translated, it gives CASSVGPGSNTEAFF.

The chain recombines TRBV4-3 with TRBJ2-2, with TRBD1 identical over 9 bases. Germline V gene lookup returns CDR1 LGHNA and CDR2 YSLEER. This CDR3 contains 16 residues. V trimming: 1 base; J trimming: 1 base; junction bases outside the gene matches: 1. CDR3 in amino acids: CASSQGQGENTGELFF. CDR3 bases: TGCGCCAGCAGCCAAGGACAGGGGGAGAACACCGGGGAGCTGTTTTTT.

The rearrangement links TRBV7-2 to TRBJ1-6; a possible D gene is TRBD1 (6 bases). The CDR3 totals 15 residues. Germline-derived CDR1 and CDR2 are SGHTA and FQGNSA. V was clipped by 4 bases and J by 4 bases, with 11 bases between them. The CDR3 reads CASSSGGQYNSPLHF. Here the CDR3 DNA reads TGTGCCAGCAGCTCTGGGGGCCAATATAATTCACCCCTCCACTTT.

J is TRBJ2-1 and V is TRBV6-2 or TRBV6-3; no clear D gene. Per germline, CDR1 MNHEY and CDR2 SVGEGT. The ends were cut back, 4 bases at V and 5 bases at J, with 6 bases in the middle. The CDR3 is 12 residues long. The CDR3 here is CASSSVNNEQFF. CDR3 bases: TGTGCCAGCAGTTCTGTAAACAATGAGCAGTTCTTC.

V is TRBV11-3 and J is TRBJ2-7; 8 positions match TRBD1. This CDR3 comprises 14 residues. With 3 bases clipped from V and 0 bases from J, the junction kept 1 base outside the gene matches. Germline V gene data show CDR1 as SGHNT and CDR2 as YENEEA. The CDR3 DNA follows: TGTGCCAGCAGCTTGGACAGGGTCTCCTACGAGCAGTACTTC. Protein product: CASSLDRVSYEQYF.

This clone has only one observation. The chain links TRBV5-4 to TRBJ2-1, with 8 bases fitting TRBD2. Germline V CDR1 and CDR2: SGHNT, YYREEE (reference sequence). Germline trimming cut 2 bases from V and 1 base from J; bases unmatched to any gene: 5. The CDR3 length is 16 residues. The CDR3 reads CASSFLAGGSYNEQFF. As DNA, the CDR3 is TGTGCCAGCAGCTTCCTTGCGGGGGGATCCTACAATGAGCAGTTCTTC.

This clone was seen just once. This sequence joins TRBV7-2 and TRBJ1-6; D may be TRBD1 (5 bases). This CDR3 has 15 amino acids. V dropped 2 bases and J dropped 10 bases, with 15 bases sitting between them. Germline assignment: CDR1 SGHTA and CDR2 FQGNSA. The CDR3 spells CASSLPTQGESPLHF. In DNA form, the CDR3 reads TGTGCCAGCAGCTTACCTACGCAGGGCGAGTCACCCCTCCACTTT.

The rearrangement joins TRBV7-2 to TRBJ2-7; 13 nucleotides line up with TRBD2. Trimming took 5 bases from V and 4 from J; bases not matched to a gene: 14. The CDR3 runs 18 residues. Germline V CDR1 and CDR2: SGHTA, FQGNSA. CDR3 region: CASSHSPTSGRTYYEQYF. CDR3 in DNA: TGTGCCAGCAGCCACTCTCCGACTAGCGGGAGGACCTATTACGAGCAGTACTTC.

CDR3 sequence: CASSENSGTSYTDTQYF. CDR3 in DNA: TGTGCCAGCAGCGAAAATTCCGGGACTAGCTACACAGATACGCAGTATTTT. The V and J genes are TRBV9 and TRBJ2-3; 9 nucleotides line up with TRBD2. The CDR3 sequence is 17 residues long. The junction had 10 bases not matched to a gene; V was cut back by 3 bases and J by 2 bases. The germline gives CDR1 SGDLS, CDR2 YYNGEE.

This clone has a handful of counts. This rearrangement joins TRBV27 to TRBJ2-1; tentatively, D is TRBD2 (5 bases). The CDR3 contains 16 residues. Per germline, CDR1 MNHEY and CDR2 SMNVEV (reference sequence). V lost 0 bases to trimming and J lost 7 bases, with 16 bases between them. CDR3: CASSLSAREYRNEQFF. CDR3 DNA: TGTGCCAGCAGTTTATCCGCGAGGGAGTATCGGAATGAGCAGTTCTTC.

This chain joins TRBV9 and TRBJ2-3; D call uncertain. The V gene lost 0 bases and the J gene lost 2 bases, with 4 bases spanning the gap. Germline values: CDR1 SGDLS, CDR2 YYNGEE. This CDR3 region has 13 residues. The CDR3: CASSVASTDTQYF. As DNA, the CDR3 is TGTGCCAGCAGCGTAGCCTCCACAGATACGCAGTATTTT.

CDR3 loop: CASSLGRATPYNEQFF. In DNA, the CDR3 is TGTGCCAGCAGCTTAGGCAGGGCAACCCCCTACAATGAGCAGTTCTTC. The V gene is TRBV11-3, the J gene TRBJ2-1, with TRBD1 as a possible D gene (5 bases). The CDR3 extends over 16 amino acids. Germline V gene lookup returns CDR1 SGHNT and CDR2 YENEEA. V lost 1 base and J 2 bases, leaving 12 bases between the germline ends. The full variable domain, its missing parts supplied by reference TRBV11-3 and TRBJ2-1, is EAGVVQSPRYKIIEKKQPVAFWCNPISGHNTLYWYLQNLGQGPELLIRYENEEAVDDSQLPKDRFSAERLKGVDSTLKIQPAELGDSAVYLCASSLGRATPYNEQFFGPGTRLTVL.

The chain's CDR3 is CASRPGQGFINQPQHF. The CDR3 DNA follows: TGTGCCAGCAGACCGGGACAGGGTTTTATCAATCAGCCCCAGCATTTT. The chain combines TRBV27 with TRBJ1-5; 9 positions match TRBD1. CDR1 is MNHEY, CDR2 SMNVEV, per germline (reference sequence). After removal of 6 bases from V and 3 bases from J, the junction contained 9 bases not matched to a gene. The CDR3 has 16 residues.

The gene calls are TRBV6-6 and TRBJ1-4; 10 bases agree with TRBD1. The CDR3 totals 16 residues. Germline V CDR1 and CDR2: MNHNY, SVGAGI (reference sequence). V lost 11 bases to trimming and J lost 7 bases; unmatched junction nucleotides: 16. The CDR3 coding sequence is TGTGCCGGTTCGGGACAGGGGCCGCGTGGAGGTGAAAAACTGTTTTTT. Translation: CAGSGQGPRGGEKLFF.

This rearrangement joins TRBV19 to TRBJ2-3; perhaps TRBD2 as D (6 bases). CDR1 is LNHDA and CDR2 is SQIVND in the germline V gene (reference sequence). Trimming left V 1 base short and J 0 bases short, with 11 bases between. The CDR3 is 16 residues long. CDR3 sequence (DNA): TGTGCCAGTAGTATAGTAGGCGGGGAGAGCACAGATACGCAGTATTTT. Translating it yields CASSIVGGESTDTQYF.

This chain uses TRBV3-1 (or the pseudogene TRBV3-2) with TRBJ1-1, with D possibly TRBD1 on 5 matching bases. The germline V gene encodes CDR1 LGHDT and CDR2 YNNKEL (reference sequence). The CDR3 is 15 residues long. The V end was cut by 8 bases, the J end by 0 bases, with 16 bases between. CDR3 amino acids: CASFTSTVLNTEAFF. In DNA, the CDR3 is TGTGCCAGCTTCACCTCGACAGTCTTGAACACTGAAGCTTTCTTT.

The genes are TRBV5-6 and TRBJ2-5; 10 nucleotides agree with TRBD1. The J segment lost 4 bases and the V segment lost 3 bases, leaving 6 bases of the junction unmatched. The CDR3 contains 15 residues. CDR1 SGHDT and CDR2 YYEEEE come from the germline V gene. The CDR3 DNA reads TGTGCCAGCAGCTATGACAGGGGGCGCGGAGAGACCCAGTACTTC. Encoded protein: CASSYDRGRGETQYF. The full variable domain, its missing parts supplied by reference TRBV5-6 and TRBJ2-5, is DAGVTQSPTHLIKTRGQQVTLRCSPKSGHDTVSWYQQALGQGPQFIFQYYEEEERQRGNFPDRFSGHQFPNYSSELNVNALLLGDSALYLCASSYDRGRGETQYFGPGTRLLVL.

The CDR3 loop is CASRGVLLNTEAFF. In nucleotides, the CDR3 is TGCGCCAGCAGGGGAGTTTTACTGAACACTGAAGCTTTCTTT. J is TRBJ1-1 and V is TRBV4-1; D gene uncertain. V lost 6 bases, J lost 0 bases, and 11 bases lay in between. Germline values: CDR1 MGHRA, CDR2 YSYEKL. This CDR3 region has 14 residues.

The V gene is TRBV30, the J gene TRBJ1-1; 10 nucleotides align to TRBD1. The CDR3 spans 14 residues. V lost 3 bases and J lost 1; bases outside the gene matches: 2. CDR1 and CDR2 from the germline V gene are GTSNPN and SVGIG (reference sequence). CDR3 region: CAWRGTGENTEAFF. CDR3 coding DNA: TGTGCCTGGAGAGGGACAGGGGAGAACACTGAAGCTTTCTTT.

The chain couples TRBV7-8 to TRBJ1-1, with D perhaps matching TRBD1 (5 bases). This CDR3 contains 14 residues. Trimming removed 5 bases at V and 5 bases at J, with 15 bases between. Per germline, CDR1 SGHVS and CDR2 FQNEAQ. The CDR3 loop is CASSLARGGTEAFF. The CDR3 region has the DNA TGTGCCAGCAGCCTCGCCCGGGGGGGGACTGAAGCTTTCTTT. The entire variable domain, with the rest obtained from reference TRBV7-8 and TRBJ1-1, is as follows: GAGVSQSPRYKVAKRGQDVALRCDPISGHVSLFWYQQALGQGPEFLTYFQNEAQLDKSGLPSDRFFAERPEGSVSTLKIQRTQQEDSAVYLCASSLARGGTEAFFGQGTRLTVV.

The rearrangement links TRBV11-2 to TRBJ2-7; 10 nucleotides align to TRBD1. This CDR3 is 14 amino acids long. V lost 5 bases, J lost 3 bases, and 4 bases stayed unmatched. In germline, CDR1 is SGHAT, CDR2 FQNNGV. The CDR3 region is CASSVRTGGYEQYF. The CDR3 nucleotides read TGTGCCAGCAGCGTGCGGACAGGGGGCTACGAGCAGTACTTC. Using reference TRBV11-2 and TRBJ2-7 for the parts outside the CDR3, the full variable domain is EAGVAQSPRYKIIEKRQSVAFWCNPISGHATLYWYQQILGQGPKLLIQFQNNGVVDDSQLPKDRFSAERLKGVDSTLKIQPAKLEDSAVYLCASSVRTGGYEQYFGPGTRLTVT.